A single sample gave rise to the 25 T cell receptor beta chains below, sequenced in a study of blood T cell repertoires in COVID-19. Here immunoSEQ multiplex PCR was the method, and the copy in TCRdb shows in-frame clones only, minus some. The top ten clones hold 6% to 8.5% of a sample with just under 350,000 clones, around nine tenths of them seen once. Source material: peripheral blood. These receptors all stem from a woman in her seventies with COVID-19, enrolled during active disease.

V is TRBV11-2 and J is TRBJ2-3; D might be TRBD2 (7 bases). The CDR3 is made up of 15 amino acids. The V end was cut by 1 base, the J end by 5 bases, with 13 bases between. Germline CDR1 SGHAT, CDR2 FQNNGV. The CDR3 here is CASSLGGGLRDTQYF. CDR3 sequence (DNA): TGTGCCAGCAGCTTAGGGGGGGGGCTAAGAGATACGCAGTATTTT. Drawing the rest from reference TRBV11-2 and TRBJ2-3, the complete variable domain is EAGVAQSPRYKIIEKRQSVAFWCNPISGHATLYWYQQILGQGPKLLIQFQNNGVVDDSQLPKDRFSAERLKGVDSTLKIQPAKLEDSAVYLCASSLGGGLRDTQYFGPGTRLTVL.

The chain couples TRBV5-6 to TRBJ2-7; 14 bases agree with TRBD2. The V segment lost 4 bases and the J segment 10 bases; nucleotides outside the gene matches: 10. This CDR3 has 15 amino acids. CDR1 and CDR2 (germline): SGHDT, YYEEEE. The CDR3 nucleotides are TGTGCCAGCAGCGTGCAGAGACTAGCGGGGGGGCAACAGTACTTC. Protein: CASSVQRLAGGQQYF.

This chain joins TRBV5-1 and TRBJ2-7; possible D gene TRBD1, 6 bases. Looked up from germline, CDR1 is SGHRS and CDR2 is YFSETQ. The CDR3 extends over 15 amino acids. V lost 0 bases to trimming and J lost 7 bases, with 17 bases between them. CDR3 sequence (DNA): TGCGCCAGCAGCTTGGTGGGCAGGGGCATCCGGGAGCAGTACTTC. Amino acids: CASSLVGRGIREQYF.

This clone was detected once. The chain combines TRBV7-2 with TRBJ1-2; D perhaps matches TRBD1 (5 bases). The germline V and J ends were trimmed by 1 base and 9 bases, with 24 bases remaining between them. Germline CDR1 is SGHTA and CDR2 is FQGNSA. The CDR3 is made up of 17 amino acids. CDR3 region: CASSLDSPRAIGTSYTF. The CDR3 region has the DNA TGTGCCAGCAGCTTAGATAGTCCCAGGGCAATTGGTACGAGCTACACCTTC.

To note about this clone: The junction differs from germline at one of its ends, possibly a read error. The gene calls are TRBV24-1 and TRBJ1-1, with 9 bases matching TRBD1. This CDR3 has 13 residues. The germline V gene has CDR1 KGHDR and CDR2 SFDVKD. CDR3 in amino acids: CAARGQGMTEAFF. The DNA for the CDR3 is TGTGCCGCCAGGGGACAGGGAATGACTGAAGCTTTCTTT.

The V call is TRBV7-9, the J call TRBJ1-2; TRBD1 matches 9 bases. The CDR3 is 14 amino acids. V lost 3 bases and J lost 4; bases outside the gene matches: 3. CDR1 SEHNR and CDR2 FQNEAQ come from the germline V gene (reference sequence). The CDR3 DNA sequence: TGTGCCAGCAGCTTGACAGGGGGGGTCTATGGCTACACCTTC. This sequence encodes CASSLTGGVYGYTF.

The genes are TRBV11-2 and TRBJ1-1, with a tentative D call TRBD1 (5 bases). The CDR3 covers 12 residues. Trimming shortened V by 8 bases and J by 8 bases, and 15 bases separated the two germline ends. Per germline, CDR1 SGHAT and CDR2 FQNNGV. CDR3 residues: CASGLGGGEAFF. The CDR3 DNA follows: TGTGCCAGCGGTCTGGGCGGGGGAGAAGCTTTCTTT.

The chain recombines TRBV30 with TRBJ1-1; the match to TRBD1 covers 10 bases. Germline loops: CDR1 GTSNPN, CDR2 SVGIG (reference sequence). This CDR3 spans 15 amino acids. The J segment lost 8 bases and the V segment lost 1 base, leaving 10 bases of the junction unmatched. The CDR3 region has the DNA TGTGCCTGGAGTGACTCCGGGACAGGGGCCCGGGAAGCTTTCTTT. Translated: CAWSDSGTGAREAFF.

V and J are TRBV28 and TRBJ2-7; TRBD2 matches 11 bases. CDR1 is MDHEN and CDR2 is SYDVKM in the germline V gene. The length of the CDR3 is 14 residues. Trimming took 2 bases from V and 4 from J; bases not matched to a gene: 1. As DNA, the CDR3 is TGTGCCAGCAGTTTAACTAGCGGGGGATACGAGCAGTACTTC. Translated: CASSLTSGGYEQYF.

This chain links TRBV11-2 with TRBJ2-2, with 7 nucleotides matching TRBD2. The germline V gene has CDR1 SGHAT and CDR2 FQNNGV. The CDR3 covers 16 residues. V shed 4 bases, J shed 7 bases, and the junction held 12 bases outside the gene matches. In nucleotides, the CDR3 is TGTGCCAGCAGCTCCGGGGTGGCTGGCGGGGGCGGGGAGCTGTTTTTT. Translated, it gives CASSSGVAGGGGELFF.

This sequence joins TRBV18 and TRBJ2-5; TRBD2 aligns across 8 bases. In germline, CDR1 is KGHSH, CDR2 LQKENI. The CDR3 runs 16 residues. V was pared by 1 base and J by 1 base, with 5 bases of the junction left unmatched. CDR3 nucleotides: TGTGCCAGCTCACCACTACTAGCGGAGATCCAAGAGACCCAGTACTTC. This translates into CASSPLLAEIQETQYF.

V is TRBV29-1 and J is TRBJ1-1, with 11 bases fitting TRBD1. The ends lost 7 bases at V and 5 bases at J; junction bases unmatched: 9. Germline loops: CDR1 SQVTM, CDR2 ANQGSEA. The CDR3 spans 14 residues. The chain's CDR3 is CSADGQGARTEAFF. The CDR3 bases are TGCAGCGCAGACGGACAGGGGGCGAGAACTGAAGCTTTCTTT.

The chain employs TRBV2 and TRBJ1-2; TRBD1 might be the D (6 bases). Trimming took off 0 bases at V and 8 bases at J, with 10 bases between the two ends. The CDR3 runs to 13 residues. CDR1 and CDR2 from the germline V gene are SNHLY and FYNNEI. This CDR3 reads CASSEAQGTGYTF. The CDR3 bases are TGTGCCAGCAGTGAAGCGCAGGGGACGGGCTACACCTTC.

J is TRBJ1-2 and V is TRBV28; 12 positions agree with TRBD1. Germline CDR1 reads MDHEN; CDR2 reads SYDVKM. V trimming: 7 bases; J trimming: 7 bases; junction bases outside the gene matches: 16. The CDR3 is 17 residues long. As DNA, the CDR3 is TGTGCCAGCACCCTATGGGGACAGGGGGCTACCCGTGGTGGCTACACCTTC. Translated, it gives CASTLWGQGATRGGYTF.

This sequence joins TRBV6-5 and TRBJ1-2; the D gene is possibly TRBD1 (6 bases). The germline V and J ends were trimmed by 4 bases and 6 bases, with 15 bases remaining between them. The CDR3 contains 14 residues. Germline assignment: CDR1 MNHEY and CDR2 SVGAGI. The CDR3 nucleotides read TGTGCCAGCAGTTTTTCCCAGGGGAGCGATGGCTACACCTTC. The encoded protein is CASSFSQGSDGYTF.

The chain combines TRBV21-1 with TRBJ2-1; TRBD2, the D gene given by the table, was not confirmed from the DNA. TRBV21-1 is described as a pseudogene. The CDR3 is 15 residues long. CDR3 amino acids: CASGRTQRGGNEQFF. The CDR3 DNA reads as TGTGCCAGCGGCCGGACGCAGCGGGGGGGCAATGAGCAGTTCTTC.

The chain uses TRBV2 and TRBJ1-2; D call uncertain. Germline V gene data show CDR1 as SNHLY and CDR2 as FYNNEI. This CDR3 has 14 amino acids. V lost 8 bases and J lost 3, with 16 bases in between. CDR3 loop: CASSQGASHYGYTF. DNA of the CDR3: TGTGCCAGCTCCCAAGGAGCCAGCCACTATGGCTACACCTTC.

Details on this clone: Just one base apart from a much larger clone, this may be a read error. The sample contains more than one DNA sequence encoding this CDR3. The chain is built from TRBV30 and TRBJ1-5; no reliable D call. Trimming removed 0 bases from V and 4 bases from J, with 7 bases in between. The CDR3 runs to 13 residues. Germline V gene sequence: CDR1 GTSNPN, CDR2 SVGIG (reference sequence). The CDR3 loop reads CAWSVTGNQPQHF. The CDR3 nucleotides read TGTGCCTGGAGTGTAACGGGGAATCAGCCCCAGCATTTT.

The genes are TRBV6-6 and TRBJ1-4; TRBD1 might be the D (6 bases). Trimming left V 7 bases short and J 4 bases short, with 10 bases between. There are 13 residues in the CDR3. Germline assignment: CDR1 MNHNY and CDR2 SVGAGI (reference sequence). CDR3 amino acids: CASKGHINEKLFF. As DNA, the CDR3 is TGTGCCAGCAAGGGACATATTAATGAAAAACTGTTTTTT.

A remark on this clone: Other nucleotide sequences from this sample produce the same CDR3. This chain joins TRBV9 and TRBJ1-2, with TRBD1 matching over 9 bases. This CDR3 is 14 amino acids long. Unmatched junction bases numbered 4, after V lost 0 bases and J lost 7 bases. The V gene's germline CDR1 is SGDLS and CDR2 YYNGEE. The CDR3 loop is CASSVGTGAGGYTF. In nucleotides, the CDR3 is TGTGCCAGCAGCGTAGGGACAGGGGCCGGTGGCTACACCTTC.

The rearrangement uses TRBV4-1 and TRBJ1-5; 7 bases match TRBD1. V trimming: 0 bases; J trimming: 1 base; junction bases outside the gene matches: 6. Germline values: CDR1 MGHRA, CDR2 YSYEKL. The CDR3 consists of 17 residues. Here the CDR3 reads CASSQEAQGGSNQPQHF. CDR3 in DNA: TGCGCCAGCAGCCAAGAGGCCCAGGGGGGAAGCAATCAGCCCCAGCATTTT.

The chain employs TRBV11-1 and TRBJ2-7; perhaps TRBD2 as D (7 bases). This CDR3 contains 13 residues. V gave up 3 bases and J gave up 7 bases, with 13 bases separating them. Germline V CDR1 and CDR2: SGHAT, FQDESV (reference sequence). The CDR3 DNA follows: TGTGCCAGCAGCTTCGCGGGGGCGCGGGAGCAGTACTTC. It translates to CASSFAGAREQYF.

J is TRBJ1-5 and V is TRBV10-2; 8 bases are a match to TRBD1. The J segment lost 5 bases and the V segment lost 3 bases, leaving 12 bases of the junction unmatched. In germline, CDR1 is WSHSY, CDR2 SAAADI. The CDR3 length is 17 residues. This CDR3 reads CASSEGLMTGAHQPQHF. Here the CDR3 DNA reads TGCGCCAGCAGTGAAGGACTGATGACAGGGGCCCATCAGCCCCAGCATTTT.

This clone was recorded once. V is TRBV7-9 and J is TRBJ2-1; 9 bases are a match to TRBD1. Germline values: CDR1 SEHNR, CDR2 FQNEAQ (reference sequence). The CDR3 is 16 amino acids. The V gene end was trimmed by 1 base and the J gene end by 4 bases; junction bases not matched to a gene: 5. CDR3 sequence reads: CASSLGGGQGYNEQFF. CDR3 coding DNA: TGTGCCAGCAGCTTAGGAGGGGGACAGGGATACAATGAGCAGTTCTTC.

The V call is TRBV7-2, the J call TRBJ2-1; the D gene is possibly TRBD1 (6 bases). This CDR3 region has 13 residues. V lost 2 bases, J lost 11 bases, and 13 bases lay in between. Germline-derived CDR1 and CDR2 are SGHTA and FQGNSA. The CDR3 bases are TGTGCCAGCAGCTTAAAACCACAGGGAAAGCAGTTCTTC. Translating gives CASSLKPQGKQFF.